These T cell receptor beta chains were read from a single sample in a study of graft-versus-host responses after intestinal transplantation. These receptors have no known antigen. TCRdb keeps only in-frame clones here, not all; method: immunoSEQ multiplex PCR. The table records more than 90,000 clones, roughly 91% of them present only once. Source: unstimulated CD8+ T cells sorted from spleen or lymph node cells, taken before intestinal transplant. The receptors come from a human donor who received an intestinal transplant. Each CDR3 is given with its conserved first and last residue. A D gene is named only where the DNA matches it firmly. For some rows the clone size is stated as once, few or many, or as a class when expanded; others skip it.

TRBV5-1,-,-,TRBJ2-3,CASSLSTSGESTDTQYF,TGCGCCAGCAGCTTGAGTACTTCGGGGGAAAGCACAGATACGCAGTATTTT
TRBV13,-,TRBD2,TRBJ2-1,CASSWGTSGDNEQFF,TGTGCCAGCAGCTGGGGGACTAGCGGAGACAATGAGCAGTTCTTC
TRBV14,-,TRBD1,TRBJ1-2,CASSLPGTENYGYTF,TGTGCCAGCAGCCTACCAGGGACAGAGAACTATGGCTACACCTTC
TRBV19,-,TRBD2,TRBJ2-1,CASSPTSVLRDEQFF,TGTGCCAGTAGTCCGACTAGCGTCTTAAGGGATGAGCAGTTCTTC
TRBV20-1,-,-,TRBJ2-1,CSASAGWQQFF,TGCAGTGCCTCGGCGGGGTGGCAGCAGTTCTTC
TRBV5-4,once,-,TRBJ1-1,CASSLDSNTEAFF,TGTGCCAGCAGCTTGGACAGTAACACTGAAGCTTTCTTT
TRBV29-1,-,TRBD1,TRBJ1-2,CSASGQGLTTCYGYTF,TGCAGCGCGAGCGGACAGGGGTTGACGACATGCTATGGCTACACCTTC
TRBV30,-,-,TRBJ1-6,CAWSFSNSPLHF,TGTGCCTGGAGTTTCTCGAATTCACCCCTCCACTTT
TRBV5-6,-,TRBD2,TRBJ2-1,CASSLDRGGSVF,TGTGCCAGCAGCCTCGATCGGGGGGGGTCCGTCTTC
TRBV5-6,-,-,TRBJ2-7,CASSSTGTPYEQYF,TGTGCCAGCAGCTCAACCGGGACACCCTACGAGCAGTACTTC
TRBV19,-,TRBD2,TRBJ2-1,CASTFLAGVNNEQFF,TGTGCCAGTACCTTTCTAGCGGGGGTTAACAATGAGCAGTTCTTC
TRBV5-4,-,-,TRBJ2-2,CASRQVNTGELFF,TGTGCCAGCAGGCAGGTTAACACCGGGGAGCTGTTTTTT
TRBV28,once,-,TRBJ1-6,CASSSPKGRVYNSPLHF,TGTGCCAGCAGTTCTCCAAAGGGCAGGGTCTATAATTCACCCCTCCACTTT
TRBV11-3,-,TRBD1,TRBJ2-7,CASSSRAGTGRSYEQYF,TGTGCCAGCAGCTCCAGGGCCGGGACAGGTCGCTCCTACGAGCAGTACTTC
TRBV30,-,TRBD1,TRBJ2-5,CACDRTGFEETQYF,TGTGCCTGCGATAGGACAGGGTTTGAAGAGACCCAGTACTTC
TRBV4-1,-,TRBD1,TRBJ2-1,CASSQPGQPNNEQFF,TGCGCCAGCAGCCAACCGGGACAGCCAAACAATGAGCAGTTCTTC
TRBV2,-,-,TRBJ1-4,CASSEPEQGITNEKLFF,TGTGCCAGCAGTGAACCCGAACAGGGAATCACTAATGAAAAACTGTTTTTT
TRBV4-1,-,-,TRBJ2-2,CASSRGGAGTLSGELFF,TGCGCCAGCAGCCGCGGAGGGGCGGGAACGTTGTCCGGGGAGCTGTTTTTT
TRBV6-6,-,-,TRBJ2-3,CASRDYEGTDTQYF,TGTGCCAGCAGGGACTATGAGGGTACAGATACGCAGTATTTT
TRBV6-6,-,-,TRBJ2-3,CASSPAGDTQYF,TGTGCCAGCAGTCCCGCGGGAGATACGCAGTATTTT
TRBV27,-,-,TRBJ2-3,CASSLSGSLTDTQYF,TGTGCCAGCAGTTTGTCGGGATCCCTCACAGATACGCAGTATTTT
TRBV7-6,-,-,TRBJ2-3,CASSSTGFVTDTQYF,TGTGCCAGCAGCTCAACAGGGTTCGTTACAGATACGCAGTATTTT